These T cell receptor beta chains were read from a single sample in a study of cytomegalovirus exposure and HLA in healthy donors. Here immunoSEQ multiplex PCR was the method, and the copy in TCRdb shows in-frame clones only, minus some. The profile shows about 190,000 clones, about 84% of them singletons. Sequenced: PBMCs. All receptors derive from a man between 45 and 60 years old in good health and CMV-seronegative. The conserved cysteine and the conserved F or W are not part of the CDR3 here. Each record gives: D gene, CDR3 length, J gene, V gene, CDR3 protein. The D gene is left open where the match is weak.

>TRBD1|11|TRBJ2-2|TRBV7-7
ASSLQGAGELF
>-|15|TRBJ1-6|TRBV5-1
ASRLNSLSSYNSPLH
>-|13|TRBJ2-7|TRBV21-1
ASSKEPIEAYEQY
>-|11|TRBJ2-1|TRBV2
ASSGQVYNEQF
>TRBD1|13|TRBJ1-2|TRBV9
ASSGDETGGGGYT
>TRBD1|15|TRBJ1-1|TRBV4-1
ASSQELDRVMNTEAF
>TRBD1|16|TRBJ1-2|TRBV19
ASSVSINRGTDSYGYT
>TRBD1|12|TRBJ2-7|TRBV19
ASSRRDREYEQY
>TRBD1|10|TRBJ2-1|TRBV7-9
ASQGQDYEQF
>-|14|TRBJ2-7|TRBV13
ASSHPAARGSYEQY
>-|13|TRBJ1-2|TRBV6-5
ASSYAPGHQEGYT
>-|9|TRBJ2-1|TRBV7-2
ASTLFGEQF
>TRBD1|11|TRBJ1-5|TRBV9
ASGGDRGQPQH
>TRBD1|14|TRBJ2-2|TRBV27
ASSSDRGTNTGELF
>-|12|TRBJ1-6|TRBV7-2
ASSPDGGNSPLH
>TRBD1|12|TRBJ1-4|TRBV6-5
ASSPQGISEKLF
>-|9|TRBJ1-5|TRBV7-2
ASGSGQPQH
>TRBD1|12|TRBJ2-7|TRBV27
ASGPGQGFGEQY
>-|15|TRBJ2-7|TRBV5-6
ASSLVGLGHSSYEQY
>TRBD1|13|TRBJ1-2|TRBV30
ALTGQTASNYGYT
>-|10|TRBJ2-3|TRBV6-1
ASSPRQNTQY
>-|9|TRBJ2-1|TRBV2
ANLLGNEQF
>-|12|TRBJ1-6|TRBV27
ASSLRPDISPLH
>TRBD1|12|TRBJ1-2|TRBV27
ASSGQGARNGYT
>TRBD1|14|TRBJ1-5|TRBV30
AWSAQPYRGYQPQH
>-|10|TRBJ1-5|TRBV7-9
SSSPGGQPQH
>TRBD1|13|TRBJ1-4|TRBV15
ATSRRGPMNEKLF
>-|12|TRBJ2-7|TRBV9
ASSARGISYEQY
>-|14|TRBJ2-7|TRBV19
ASSPRGAHPMDEQY
>-|11|TRBJ1-1|TRBV27
ASSLAGNTEAF
>-|9|TRBJ2-1|TRBV7-8
ASSGGDEQF
>TRBD1|9|TRBJ1-1|TRBV20-1
RTGENTEAF
>-|16|TRBJ2-6|TRBV19
ASSVLIGDWEGANVLT
>TRBD1|12|TRBJ1-6|TRBV9
ATSRQGSNSPLH
>-|11|TRBJ2-5|TRBV5-1
ASTPDTGETQY
>-|11|TRBJ2-7|TRBV18
ASSPGQNYEQY
>-|10|TRBJ1-5|TRBV12-5
ASGPGTQPQH
>-|11|TRBJ2-7|TRBV7-2
ASSSVGGYEQY
>-|11|TRBJ1-1|TRBV7-8
ASKTRRNTEAF
>-|12|TRBJ2-2|TRBV11-2
ASSLTGVTGELF
>TRBD1|14|TRBJ1-6|TRBV13
ASSETGTANNSPLH
>TRBD1|13|TRBJ1-2|TRBV30
AWVWTGTSGYGYT
>TRBD1|14|TRBJ2-2|TRBV10-2
ASSEPRTGAAGELF
>-|15|TRBJ2-2|TRBV27
ASSFPVVLLNTGELF
>TRBD1|13|TRBJ2-2|TRBV10-3
AIRGDRAGTGELF
>TRBD1|13|TRBJ1-2|TRBV7-2
ASSLEDRGRYGYT